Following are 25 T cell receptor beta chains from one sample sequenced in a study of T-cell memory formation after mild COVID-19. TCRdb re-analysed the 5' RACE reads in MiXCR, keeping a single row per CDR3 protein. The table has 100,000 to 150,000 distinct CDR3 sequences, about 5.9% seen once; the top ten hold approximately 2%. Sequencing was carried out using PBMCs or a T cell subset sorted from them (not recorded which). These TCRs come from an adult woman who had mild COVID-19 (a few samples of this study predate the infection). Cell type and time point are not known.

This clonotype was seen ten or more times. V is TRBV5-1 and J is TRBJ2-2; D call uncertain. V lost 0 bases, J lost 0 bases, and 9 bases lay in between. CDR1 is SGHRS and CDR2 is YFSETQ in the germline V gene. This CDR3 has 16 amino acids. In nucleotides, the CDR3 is TGCGCCAGCAGCTTGGATGCATCCGCGAACACCGGGGAGCTGTTTTTT. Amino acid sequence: CASSLDASANTGELFF.

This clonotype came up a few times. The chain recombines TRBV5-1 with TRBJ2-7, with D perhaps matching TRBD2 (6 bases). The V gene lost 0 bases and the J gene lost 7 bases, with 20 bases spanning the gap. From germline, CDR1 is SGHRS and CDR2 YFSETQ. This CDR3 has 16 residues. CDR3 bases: TGCGCCAGCAGCTTGGAACCGGGACCGCGGGCGGGGGAGCAGTACTTC. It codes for CASSLEPGPRAGEQYF.

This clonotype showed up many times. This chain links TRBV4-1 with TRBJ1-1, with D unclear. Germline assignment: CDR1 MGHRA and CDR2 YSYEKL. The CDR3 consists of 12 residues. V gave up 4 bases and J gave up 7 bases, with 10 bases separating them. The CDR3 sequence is CASSREGNEAFF. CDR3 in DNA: TGCGCCAGCAGCCGGGAGGGAAATGAAGCTTTCTTT.

The CDR3 loop reads CASREGFLAVPYEQYF. As DNA, the CDR3 is TGTGCCAGCAGAGAAGGGTTCCTAGCGGTACCCTACGAGCAGTACTTC. This chain links TRBV6-5 with TRBJ2-7; 7 nucleotides match TRBD2. Germline lookup yields CDR1 MNHEY and CDR2 SVGAGI. Trimming took 6 bases from V and 2 from J; bases not matched to a gene: 13. CDR3 length: 16 amino acids.

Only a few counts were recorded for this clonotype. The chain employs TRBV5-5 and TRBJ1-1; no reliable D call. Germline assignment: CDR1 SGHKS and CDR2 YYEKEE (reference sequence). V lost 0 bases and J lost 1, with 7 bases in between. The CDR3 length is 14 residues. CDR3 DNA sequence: TGTGCCAGCAGCTTGGCACAGAAGAACACTGAAGCTTTCTTT. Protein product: CASSLAQKNTEAFF.

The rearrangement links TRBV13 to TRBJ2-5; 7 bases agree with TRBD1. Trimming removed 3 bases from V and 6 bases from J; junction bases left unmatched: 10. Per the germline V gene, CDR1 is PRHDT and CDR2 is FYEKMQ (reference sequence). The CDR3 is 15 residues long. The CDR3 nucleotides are TGTGCCAGCAGCTTTGACAGGGCATTCGGGAAGACCCAGTACTTC. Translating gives CASSFDRAFGKTQYF.

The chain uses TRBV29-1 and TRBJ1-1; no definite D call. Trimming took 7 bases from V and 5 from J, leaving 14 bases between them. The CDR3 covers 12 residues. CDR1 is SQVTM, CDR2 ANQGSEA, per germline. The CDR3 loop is CSAVRGLTEAFF. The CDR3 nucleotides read TGCAGCGCCGTCCGGGGTCTTACTGAAGCTTTCTTT.

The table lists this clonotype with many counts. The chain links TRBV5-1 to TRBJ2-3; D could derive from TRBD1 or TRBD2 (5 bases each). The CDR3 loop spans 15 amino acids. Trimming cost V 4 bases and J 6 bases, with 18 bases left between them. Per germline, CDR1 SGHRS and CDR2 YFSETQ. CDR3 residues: CASSPGTGSFDTQYF. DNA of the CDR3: TGCGCCAGCAGCCCAGGGACGGGGAGCTTTGATACGCAGTATTTT. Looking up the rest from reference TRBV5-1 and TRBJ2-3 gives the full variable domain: KAGVTQTPRYLIKTRGQQVTLSCSPISGHRSVSWYQQTPGQGLQFLFEYFSETQRNKGNFPGRFSGRQFSNSRSEMNVSTLELGDSALYLCASSPGTGSFDTQYFGPGTRLTVL.

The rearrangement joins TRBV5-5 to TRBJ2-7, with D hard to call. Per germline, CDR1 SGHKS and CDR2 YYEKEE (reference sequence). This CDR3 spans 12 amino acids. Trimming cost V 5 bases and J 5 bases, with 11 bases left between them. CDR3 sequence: CASSMYPNEQYF. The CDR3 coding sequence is TGTGCCAGCAGTATGTACCCCAACGAGCAGTACTTC. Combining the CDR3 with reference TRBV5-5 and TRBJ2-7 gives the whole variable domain DAGVTQSPTHLIKTRGQQVTLRCSPISGHKSVSWYQQVLGQGPQFIFQYYEKEERGRGNFPDRFSARQFPNYSSELNVNALLLGDSALYLCASSMYPNEQYFGPGTRLTVT.

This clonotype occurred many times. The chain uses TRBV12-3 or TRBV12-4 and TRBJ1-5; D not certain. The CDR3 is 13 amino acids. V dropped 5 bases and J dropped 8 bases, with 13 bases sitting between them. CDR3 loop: CASSPSGVEPQHF. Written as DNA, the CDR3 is TGTGCCAGCAGTCCCTCGGGTGTGGAGCCCCAGCATTTT.

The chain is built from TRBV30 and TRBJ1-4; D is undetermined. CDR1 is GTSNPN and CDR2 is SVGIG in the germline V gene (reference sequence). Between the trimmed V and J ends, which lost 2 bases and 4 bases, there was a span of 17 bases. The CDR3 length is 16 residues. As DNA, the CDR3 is TGTGCCTGGAGTCCGGGCACTTGGAGAAGTAATGAAAAACTGTTTTTT. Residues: CAWSPGTWRSNEKLFF.

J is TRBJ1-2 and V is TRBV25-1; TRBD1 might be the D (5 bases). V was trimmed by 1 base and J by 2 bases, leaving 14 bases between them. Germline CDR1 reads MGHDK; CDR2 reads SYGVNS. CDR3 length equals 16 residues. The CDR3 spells CASSESIGGGNYGYTF. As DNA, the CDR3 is TGTGCCAGCAGTGAATCGATCGGGGGAGGGAACTATGGCTACACCTTC.

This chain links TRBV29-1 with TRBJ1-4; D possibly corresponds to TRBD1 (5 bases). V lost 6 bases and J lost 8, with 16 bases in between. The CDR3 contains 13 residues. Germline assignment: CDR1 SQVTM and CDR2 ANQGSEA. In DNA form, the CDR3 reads TGCAGCGTCCAGGGTGGTCCTGCGGAAAAACTGTTTTTT. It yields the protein CSVQGGPAEKLFF. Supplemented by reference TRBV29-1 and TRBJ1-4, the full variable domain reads SAVISQKPSRDICQRGTSLTIQCQVDSQVTMMFWYRQQPGQSLTLIATANQGSEATYESGFVIDKFPISRPNLTFSTLTVSNMSPEDSSIYLCSVQGGPAEKLFFGSGTQLSVL.

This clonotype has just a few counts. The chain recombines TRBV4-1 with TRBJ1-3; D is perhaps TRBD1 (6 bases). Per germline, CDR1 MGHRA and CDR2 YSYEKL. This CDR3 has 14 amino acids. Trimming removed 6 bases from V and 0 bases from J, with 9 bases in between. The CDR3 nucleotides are TGCGCCAGCAGAAACAGGGACTCTGGAAACACCATATATTTT. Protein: CASRNRDSGNTIYF.

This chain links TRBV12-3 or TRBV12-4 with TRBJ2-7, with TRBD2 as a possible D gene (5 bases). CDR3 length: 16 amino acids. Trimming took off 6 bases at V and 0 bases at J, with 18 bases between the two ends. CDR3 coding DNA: TGTGCCAGCAGCGGACCAACTAGAACTAGCTCCTACGAGCAGTACTTC. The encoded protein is CASSGPTRTSSYEQYF.

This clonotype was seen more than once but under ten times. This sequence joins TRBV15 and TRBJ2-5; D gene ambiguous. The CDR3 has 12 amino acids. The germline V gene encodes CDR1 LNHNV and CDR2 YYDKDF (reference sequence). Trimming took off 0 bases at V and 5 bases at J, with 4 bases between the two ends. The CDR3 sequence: CATSRDAETQYF. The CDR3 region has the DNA TGTGCCACCAGCAGAGATGCGGAGACCCAGTACTTC. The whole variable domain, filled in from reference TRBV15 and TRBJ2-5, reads DAMVIQNPRYQVTQFGKPVTLSCSQTLNHNVMYWYQQKSSQAPKLLFHYYDKDFNNEADTPDNFQSRRPNTSFCFLDIRSPGLGDTAMYLCATSRDAETQYFGPGTRLLVL.

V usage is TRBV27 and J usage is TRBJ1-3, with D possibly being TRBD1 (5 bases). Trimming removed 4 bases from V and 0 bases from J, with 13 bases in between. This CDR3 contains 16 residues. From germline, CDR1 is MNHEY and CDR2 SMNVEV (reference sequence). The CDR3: CASSSDRDSSGNTIYF. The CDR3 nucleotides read TGTGCCAGCAGTTCCGACAGAGACAGCTCTGGAAACACCATATATTTT.

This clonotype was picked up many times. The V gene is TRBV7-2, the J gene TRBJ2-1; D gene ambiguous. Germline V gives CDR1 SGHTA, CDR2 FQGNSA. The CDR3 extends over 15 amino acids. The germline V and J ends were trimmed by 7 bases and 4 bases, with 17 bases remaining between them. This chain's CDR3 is CASILGSHGYNEQFF. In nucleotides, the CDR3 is TGTGCCAGCATCTTGGGCAGCCATGGGTACAATGAGCAGTTCTTC.

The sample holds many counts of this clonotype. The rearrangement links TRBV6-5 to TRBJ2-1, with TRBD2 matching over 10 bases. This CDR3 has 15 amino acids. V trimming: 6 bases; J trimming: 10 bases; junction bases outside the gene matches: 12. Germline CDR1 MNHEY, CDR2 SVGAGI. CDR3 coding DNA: TGTGCCAGCAGAGGACTGGCCAGCGGGGGGGCGGAGCAGTTCTTC. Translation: CASRGLASGGAEQFF.

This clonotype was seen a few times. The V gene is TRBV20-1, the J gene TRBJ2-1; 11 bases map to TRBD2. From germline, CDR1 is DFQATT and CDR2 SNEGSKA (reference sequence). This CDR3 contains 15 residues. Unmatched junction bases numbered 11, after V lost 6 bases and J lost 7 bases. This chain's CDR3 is CSAGLAGPLGNEQFF. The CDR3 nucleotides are TGCAGTGCCGGACTAGCGGGTCCCCTCGGGAATGAGCAGTTCTTC.

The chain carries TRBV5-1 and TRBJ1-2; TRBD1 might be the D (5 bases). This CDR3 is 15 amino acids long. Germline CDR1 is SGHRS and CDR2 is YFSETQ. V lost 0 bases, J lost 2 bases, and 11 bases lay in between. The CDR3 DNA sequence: TGCGCCAGCAGCTTGGGGACAAACAACAACTATGGCTACACCTTC. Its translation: CASSLGTNNNYGYTF.

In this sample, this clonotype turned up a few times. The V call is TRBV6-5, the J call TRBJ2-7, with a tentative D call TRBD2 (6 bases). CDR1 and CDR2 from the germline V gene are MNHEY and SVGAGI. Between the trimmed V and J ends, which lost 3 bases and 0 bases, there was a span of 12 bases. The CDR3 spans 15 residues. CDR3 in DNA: TGTGCCAGCAGTTATGCGGGACGGAGCTCCTACGAGCAGTACTTC. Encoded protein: CASSYAGRSSYEQYF.

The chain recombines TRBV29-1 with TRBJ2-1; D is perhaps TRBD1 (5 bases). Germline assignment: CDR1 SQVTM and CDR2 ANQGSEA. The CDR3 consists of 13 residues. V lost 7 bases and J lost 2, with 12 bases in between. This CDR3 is CSGADRPYNEQFF. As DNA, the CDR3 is TGCAGCGGCGCTGACAGACCCTACAATGAGCAGTTCTTC.

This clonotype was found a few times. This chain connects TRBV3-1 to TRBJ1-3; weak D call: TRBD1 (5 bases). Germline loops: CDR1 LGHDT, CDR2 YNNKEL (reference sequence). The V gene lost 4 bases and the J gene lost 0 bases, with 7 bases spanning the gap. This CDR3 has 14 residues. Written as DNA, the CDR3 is TGTGCCAGCAGCCTCGGGACCTCTGGAAACACCATATATTTT. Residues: CASSLGTSGNTIYF.

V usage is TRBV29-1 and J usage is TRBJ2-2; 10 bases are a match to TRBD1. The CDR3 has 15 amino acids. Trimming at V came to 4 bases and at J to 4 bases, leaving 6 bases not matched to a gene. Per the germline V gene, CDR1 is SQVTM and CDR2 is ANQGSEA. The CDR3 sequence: CSVGTGGSSTGELFF. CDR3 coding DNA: TGCAGCGTTGGGACAGGGGGATCTAGCACCGGGGAGCTGTTTTTT.